Below, 15 T cell receptor beta chains from the same sample are listed, as sequenced in a study of blood T cell repertoires in COVID-19. TCRdb's copy holds only in-frame clones and misses some; the assay was immunoSEQ multiplex PCR. The data contain 350,000 to 450,000 clones, roughly nine tenths of them singletons. Sequencing was carried out using PBMCs or T cells enriched from blood (not recorded which). The receptors stem from a man aged 25-40 years who had recovered from COVID-19.

This clone was picked up one time. The chain links TRBV10-2 to TRBJ1-5; TRBD1 matches 8 bases. The CDR3 has 15 amino acids. Germline CDR1 is WSHSY and CDR2 is SAAADI. V dropped 7 bases and J dropped 4; count of bases not matched to a gene: 9. The chain's CDR3 is CASNQGAPENQPQHF. As DNA, the CDR3 is TGCGCCAGCAACCAGGGGGCACCAGAAAATCAGCCCCAGCATTTT.

DNA of the CDR3: TGTGCCAGCAGCCCGCAGGGGGGTAATCAGCCCCAGCATTTT. Amino acid sequence: CASSPQGGNQPQHF. The chain links TRBV3-1 (or the pseudogene TRBV3-2) to TRBJ1-5, with 7 bases that match TRBD1. The J segment lost 4 bases and the V segment lost 4 bases, leaving 4 bases of the junction unmatched. The CDR3 is 14 residues long. From germline, CDR1 is LGHDT and CDR2 YNNKEL (reference sequence).

This clone was recorded once. V and J are TRBV28 and TRBJ1-1, with D tentatively TRBD1 (6 bases). The CDR3 sequence is 13 residues long. Trimming cost V 8 bases and J 5 bases, with 15 bases left between them. The germline V gene encodes CDR1 MDHEN and CDR2 SYDVKM. The CDR3 region has the DNA TGTGCCAGCCTAGCAGGGGCAGGGACTGAAGCTTTCTTT. Protein: CASLAGAGTEAFF.

This chain uses TRBV9 with TRBJ2-1; 7 bases are a match to TRBD2. The junction had 12 bases not matched to a gene; V was cut back by 0 bases and J by 0 bases. CDR3 length: 19 residues. The V gene's germline CDR1 is SGDLS and CDR2 YYNGEE. Here the CDR3 DNA reads TGTGCCAGCAGCGTAGGCAGGGCTAGCGGAAAAAGCTCCTACAATGAGCAGTTCTTC. The encoded protein is CASSVGRASGKSSYNEQFF. Combining the CDR3 with reference TRBV9 and TRBJ2-1 gives the whole variable domain DSGVTQTPKHLITATGQRVTLRCSPRSGDLSVYWYQQSLDQGLQFLIQYYNGEERAKGNILERFSAQQFPDLHSELNLSSLELGDSALYFCASSVGRASGKSSYNEQFFGPGTRLTVL.

The rearrangement uses TRBV5-4 and TRBJ1-2, with 9 bases that match TRBD1. The germline gives CDR1 SGHNT, CDR2 YYREEE (reference sequence). Unmatched junction bases numbered 3, after V lost 4 bases and J lost 2 bases. This CDR3 contains 14 residues. This CDR3 reads CASSLGQGNYGYTF. CDR3 DNA sequence: TGTGCCAGCAGCCTCGGACAGGGGAACTATGGCTACACCTTC.

V is TRBV28 and J is TRBJ1-2; no clear D gene. This CDR3 contains 15 residues. Germline CDR1 and CDR2: MDHEN and SYDVKM. Trimming took off 4 bases at V and 0 bases at J, with 12 bases between the two ends. The CDR3: CASSSGGKANYGYTF. CDR3 DNA: TGTGCCAGCAGTTCGGGAGGAAAAGCTAACTATGGCTACACCTTC.

This clone showed up just once. The chain joins TRBV19 to TRBJ2-1; TRBD2 aligns across 10 bases. J gave up 4 bases and V 2 bases, and 2 bases lay outside the gene matches. The CDR3 spans 15 residues. Per germline, CDR1 LNHDA and CDR2 SQIVND (reference sequence). The CDR3 loop reads CASSISGLAYNEQFF. The CDR3 bases are TGTGCCAGTAGTATATCGGGACTAGCGTACAATGAGCAGTTCTTC. The full variable domain, in which reference TRBV19 and TRBJ2-1 provide the parts outside the CDR3, is DGGITQSPKYLFRKEGQNVTLSCEQNLNHDAMYWYRQDPGQGLRLIYYSQIVNDFQKGDIAEGYSVSREKKESFPLTVTSAQKNPTAFYLCASSISGLAYNEQFFGPGTRLTVL.

For this clone: The same CDR3 can be traced to other DNA sequences in this sample. The chain has TRBV28 and TRBJ2-2, with 8 bases that match TRBD1. The CDR3 is made up of 15 amino acids. Germline CDR1 reads MDHEN; CDR2 reads SYDVKM. Trimming at V came to 6 bases and at J to 1 base, leaving 4 bases not matched to a gene. CDR3 in DNA: TGTGCCAGCAGACCCGGGACAGGGAACACCGGGGAGCTGTTTTTT. Protein: CASRPGTGNTGELFF. Using reference TRBV28 and TRBJ2-2 for the parts outside the CDR3, the full variable domain is DVKVTQSSRYLVKRTGEKVFLECVQDMDHENMFWYRQDPGLGLRLIYFSYDVKMKEKGDIPEGYSVSREKKERFSLILESASTNQTSMYLCASRPGTGNTGELFFGEGSRLTVL.

This clone appeared once. V usage is TRBV5-1 and J usage is TRBJ2-1; 7 bases fit TRBD2. CDR3 length: 17 residues. The junction had 9 bases not matched to a gene; V was cut back by 3 bases and J by 0 bases. CDR1 and CDR2 from the germline V gene are SGHRS and YFSETQ. CDR3 region: CASSSQTSWISYNEQFF. In DNA form, the CDR3 reads TGCGCCAGCAGCTCCCAGACTAGCTGGATCTCCTACAATGAGCAGTTCTTC. The full variable domain, completed using reference TRBV5-1 and TRBJ2-1, is KAGVTQTPRYLIKTRGQQVTLSCSPISGHRSVSWYQQTPGQGLQFLFEYFSETQRNKGNFPGRFSGRQFSNSRSEMNVSTLELGDSALYLCASSSQTSWISYNEQFFGPGTRLTVL.

This rearrangement joins TRBV5-1 to TRBJ2-7; D is uncertain. V was clipped by 0 bases and J by 4 bases, with 5 bases between them. Germline V gene data show CDR1 as SGHRS and CDR2 as YFSETQ. The CDR3 consists of 12 residues. The CDR3 loop is CASSLDWYEQYF. The CDR3 DNA sequence: TGCGCCAGCAGCTTGGACTGGTACGAGCAGTACTTC.

The chain has TRBV7-9 and TRBJ1-1; D is unresolved. Trimming removed 4 bases at V and 7 bases at J, with 7 bases between. CDR1 SEHNR and CDR2 FQNEAQ come from the germline V gene (reference sequence). This CDR3 has 11 residues. CDR3 in amino acids: CASSSHFEAFF. CDR3 in DNA: TGTGCCAGCAGCTCGCACTTTGAAGCTTTCTTT.

This chain links TRBV5-1 with TRBJ1-1, with 9 nucleotides matching TRBD1. The CDR3 spans 14 residues. V trimming: 4 bases; J trimming: 4 bases; junction bases outside the gene matches: 5. In germline, CDR1 is SGHRS, CDR2 YFSETQ. The CDR3 nucleotides read TGCGCCAGCAGCCCAGGGACAGGGTTCACTGAAGCTTTCTTT. Amino acid sequence: CASSPGTGFTEAFF.

This sequence joins TRBV29-1 and TRBJ2-5, with a possible D match to TRBD2 (6 bases). V shed 4 bases and J shed 5 bases, with 14 bases lying between them. Germline CDR1 is SQVTM and CDR2 is ANQGSEA. The CDR3 runs to 13 residues. CDR3 loop: CSVGSGVGETQYF. CDR3 DNA sequence: TGCAGCGTTGGCTCGGGAGTAGGGGAGACCCAGTACTTC. Complete variable domain (other parts from reference TRBV29-1 and TRBJ2-5): SAVISQKPSRDICQRGTSLTIQCQVDSQVTMMFWYRQQPGQSLTLIATANQGSEATYESGFVIDKFPISRPNLTFSTLTVSNMSPEDSSIYLCSVGSGVGETQYFGPGTRLLVL.

The V and J genes are TRBV4-2 and TRBJ1-2; D is unresolved. The CDR3 spans 14 residues. The germline V gene encodes CDR1 LGHNA and CDR2 YNFKEQ. Trimming took 4 bases from V and 5 from J, leaving 14 bases between them. The CDR3 DNA reads TGTGCCAGCAGCCCGGTTGAGGAAATTTATGGCTACACCTTC. Translation gives CASSPVEEIYGYTF.

This clone was picked up one time. This rearrangement joins TRBV3-1 (or the pseudogene TRBV3-2) to TRBJ2-5; no reliable D call. V lost 1 base, J lost 4 bases, and 7 bases lay in between. The CDR3 is made up of 13 amino acids. Germline CDR1 is LGHDT and CDR2 is YNNKEL (reference sequence). The CDR3 nucleotides read TGTGCCAGCAGCCAAGGCAGGATAGAGACCCAGTACTTC. Amino acid sequence: CASSQGRIETQYF.